The clone carrying this T cell receptor beta chain came up once. What it binds is unknown. The record originates from a study of post-analysis software for immune sequencing data. Study-wide results and caveats: Samples from a shared batch, those prepared together, strongly co-clustered by F measure. About five TRBV segments (TRBV5-6, TRBV5-1 and TRBV20-1 among them) occurred more frequently in patients than in controls. Diversity measured as normalized Chao1 was significantly lower in multiple sclerosis patients than in controls.

cDNA libraries of TCR beta carried unique molecular identifiers. Researchers reported approximately 480,000 cDNA molecules coming from around 1 to 10 million T cells. TCRdb reprocessed the PCR reads with MiXCR, giving one entry per CDR3 protein. The data hold 820,000 or so distinct CDR3 sequences, with around 50% observed a single time. Germline CDR1 reads MNHNY; CDR2 reads SVGAGI (reference sequence). Trimming at V came to 2 bases and at J to 0 bases, leaving 7 bases not matched to a gene. The CDR3 is 16 residues long. This clonotype was sampled from a girl between 10 and 17 years old with multiple sclerosis. Specimen: blood. V and J are TRBV6-6 and TRBJ2-7; 7 positions match TRBD1. Written as DNA, the CDR3 is TGTGCCAGCAGTTACGGGGCGACAGGGAACTCCTACGAGCAGTACTTC. Translation: CASSYGATGNSYEQYF.